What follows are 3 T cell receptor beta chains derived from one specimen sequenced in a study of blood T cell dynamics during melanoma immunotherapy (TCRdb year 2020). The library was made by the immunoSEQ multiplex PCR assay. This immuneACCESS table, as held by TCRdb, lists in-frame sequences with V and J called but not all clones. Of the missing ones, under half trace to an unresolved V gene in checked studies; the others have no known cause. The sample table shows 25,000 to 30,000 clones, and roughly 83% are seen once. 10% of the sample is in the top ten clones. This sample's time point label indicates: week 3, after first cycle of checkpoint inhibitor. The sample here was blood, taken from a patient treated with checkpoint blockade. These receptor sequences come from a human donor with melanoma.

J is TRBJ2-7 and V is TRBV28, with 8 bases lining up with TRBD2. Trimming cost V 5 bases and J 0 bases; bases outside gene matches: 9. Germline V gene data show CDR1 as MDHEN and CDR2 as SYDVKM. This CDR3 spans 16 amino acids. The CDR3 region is CASSPPGLGGSYEQYF. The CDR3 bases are TGTGCCAGCAGTCCACCGGGACTAGGGGGCTCCTACGAGCAGTACTTC.

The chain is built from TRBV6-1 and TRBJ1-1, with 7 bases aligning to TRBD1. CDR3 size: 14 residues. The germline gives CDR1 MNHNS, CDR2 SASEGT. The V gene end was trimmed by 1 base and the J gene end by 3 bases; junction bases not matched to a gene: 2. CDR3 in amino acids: CASSEDRGDTEAFF. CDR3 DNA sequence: TGTGCCAGCAGTGAAGACAGGGGCGACACTGAAGCTTTCTTT.

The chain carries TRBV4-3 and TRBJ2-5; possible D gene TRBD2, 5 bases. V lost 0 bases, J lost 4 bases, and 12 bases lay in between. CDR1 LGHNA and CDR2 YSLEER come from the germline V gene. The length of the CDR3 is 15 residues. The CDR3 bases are TGCGCCAGCAGCCAAGATATCGGGGATGGAGAGACCCAGTACTTC. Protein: CASSQDIGDGETQYF.